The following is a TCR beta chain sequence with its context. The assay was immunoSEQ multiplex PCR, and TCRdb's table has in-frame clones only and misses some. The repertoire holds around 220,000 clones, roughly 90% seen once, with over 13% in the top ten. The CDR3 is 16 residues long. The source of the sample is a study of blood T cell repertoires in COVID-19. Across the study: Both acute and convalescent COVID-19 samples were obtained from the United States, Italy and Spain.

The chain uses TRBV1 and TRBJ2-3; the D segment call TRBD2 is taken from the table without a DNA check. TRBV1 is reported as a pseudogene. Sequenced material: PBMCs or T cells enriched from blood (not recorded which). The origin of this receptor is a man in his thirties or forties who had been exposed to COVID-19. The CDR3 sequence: CTSRLHSGGAPDTQYF. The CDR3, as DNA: TGCACCAGCAGGCTCCATAGCGGGGGGGCCCCAGATACGCAGTATTTT.